This T cell receptor beta chain emerged from a study of blood T cells in healthy people across ages. Findings and caveats of the study: A strong correlation was seen between TCR beta diversity and naive T cell percentage.

Alongside a J-beta primer mix, a sample-barcoded 5' primer served in a second PCR lasting roughly 7 to 11 cycles. Each CDR3 protein gets one entry after TCRdb re-called the 5' RACE reads with MiXCR. Of over a million distinct CDR3 sequences in the sample, 35% to 45% were seen once. The germline V and J ends were trimmed by 0 bases and 1 base, with 12 bases remaining between them. From germline, CDR1 is DFQATT and CDR2 SNEGSKA (reference sequence). The CDR3 runs to 15 residues. Notes on this clonotype: Its target is unknown.

The people who gave samples were healthy Caucasians from Russia, aged roughly 6 to 90. V usage is TRBV20-1 and J usage is TRBJ1-1; D possibly corresponds to TRBD1 (6 bases). The sample consisted of blood. This TCR was sampled from a woman younger than 35 in good health. In DNA form, the CDR3 reads TGCAGTGCTAGAGAGGGGGGCACGGGGAACACTGAAGCTTTCTTT. Protein product: CSAREGGTGNTEAFF.